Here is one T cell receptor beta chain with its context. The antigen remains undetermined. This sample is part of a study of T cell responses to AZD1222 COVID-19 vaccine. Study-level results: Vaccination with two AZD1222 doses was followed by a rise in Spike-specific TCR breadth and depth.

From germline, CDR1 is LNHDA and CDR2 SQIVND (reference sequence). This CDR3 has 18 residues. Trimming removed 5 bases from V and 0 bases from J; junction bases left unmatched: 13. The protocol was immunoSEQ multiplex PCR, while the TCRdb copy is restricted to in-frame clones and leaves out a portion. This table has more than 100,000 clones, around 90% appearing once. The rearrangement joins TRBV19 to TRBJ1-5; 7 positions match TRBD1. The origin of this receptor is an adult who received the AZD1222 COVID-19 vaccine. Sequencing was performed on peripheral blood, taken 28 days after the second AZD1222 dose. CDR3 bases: TGTGCCAGTAGTGGCCAGGACAGGAGTTTTTATAGCAATCAGCCCCAGCATTTT. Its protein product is CASSGQDRSFYSNQPQHF.